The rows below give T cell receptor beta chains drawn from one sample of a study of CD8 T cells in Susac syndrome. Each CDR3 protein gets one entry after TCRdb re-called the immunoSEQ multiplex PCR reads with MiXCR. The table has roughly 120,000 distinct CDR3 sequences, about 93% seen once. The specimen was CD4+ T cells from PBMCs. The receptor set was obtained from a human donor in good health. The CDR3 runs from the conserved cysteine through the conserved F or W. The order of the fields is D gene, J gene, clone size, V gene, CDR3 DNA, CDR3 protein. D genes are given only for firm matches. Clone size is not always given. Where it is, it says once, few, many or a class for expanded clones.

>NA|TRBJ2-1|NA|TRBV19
TGTGCCAGTACCCAGGGGGCGGGTAGCGGGACAAATGAGCAGTTCTTC
CASTQGAGSGTNEQFF
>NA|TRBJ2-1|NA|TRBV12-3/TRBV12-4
TGTGCCAGCAGTTTACTAGAAAGGCCATACTACAATGAGCAGTTCTTC
CASSLLERPYYNEQFF
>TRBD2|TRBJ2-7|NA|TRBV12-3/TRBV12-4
TGTGCCAGCAGTTTCTGGCGGGAGGGAGTCTACGAGCAGTACTTC
CASSFWREGVYEQYF
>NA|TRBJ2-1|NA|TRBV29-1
TGCAGCGTCGTAACAGGGTGGCTAGCCGGCGGGGACTCCAATGAGCAGTTCTTC
CSVVTGWLAGGDSNEQFF
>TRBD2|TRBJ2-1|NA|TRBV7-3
TGTGCCAGCAGATACCACGCCGGGCCATCCGTAGCGGGAGTTATGAATGAGCAGTTCTTC
CASRYHAGPSVAGVMNEQFF
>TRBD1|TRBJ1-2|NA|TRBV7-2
TGTGCCAGCAGCTTAGAAGGGACAGGGGGAGCCTACACCTTC
CASSLEGTGGAYTF
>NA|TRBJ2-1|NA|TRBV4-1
TGCGCCAGCAGCGGAGGGTCCAGGTTTTACAATGAGCAGTTCTTC
CASSGGSRFYNEQFF
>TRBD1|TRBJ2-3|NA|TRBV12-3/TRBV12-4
TGTGCCAGCAGCAGAGACAGGGACCCTTTTAGCACAGATACGCAGTATTTT
CASSRDRDPFSTDTQYF
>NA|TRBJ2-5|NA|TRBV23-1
TGCGCCAGCAGTCAATACGGGGGAGGACAAGAGACCCAGTACTTC
CASSQYGGGQETQYF
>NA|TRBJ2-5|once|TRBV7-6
TGTGCCAGCAGCTTAGGGTCAGGGCAAGAGACCCAGTACTTC
CASSLGSGQETQYF
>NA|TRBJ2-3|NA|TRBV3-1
TGTGCCAGCAGCCAGGGCACAGATACGCAGTATTTT
CASSQGTDTQYF
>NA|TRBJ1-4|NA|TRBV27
TGTGCCAGCAGTTTGGAGACAACGGGAAGACTGTTTTTT
CASSLETTGRLFF
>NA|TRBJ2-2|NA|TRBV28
TGTGCCAGCAGCTATGATCTAGCGAACACCGGGGAGCTGTTTTTT
CASSYDLANTGELFF
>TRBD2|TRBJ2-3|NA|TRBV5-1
TGCGCCAGCAGCTTGCAAGGACTAGCGGGAGGAACAGATACGCAGTATTTT
CASSLQGLAGGTDTQYF
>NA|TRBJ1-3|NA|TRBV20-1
TGCAGTGCTAGAGGAGGGGTAGGGGGAAACACCATATATTTT
CSARGGVGGNTIYF
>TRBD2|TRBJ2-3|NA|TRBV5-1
TGCGCCAGCAGCTTATTAGCGGGAGGGCCCAATACGCAGTATTTT
CASSLLAGGPNTQYF
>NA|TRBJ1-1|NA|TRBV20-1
TGCAGTGCTAGTCTACCTATGACGGGCAACACTGAAGCTTTCTTT
CSASLPMTGNTEAFF
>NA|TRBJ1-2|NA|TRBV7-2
TGTGCCAGCAGCTTAGGGGGATACTATGGCTACACCTTC
CASSLGGYYGYTF
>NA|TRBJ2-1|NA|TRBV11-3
TGTGCCAGCAGCTTATCACAGTCCTACAATGAGCAGTTCTTC
CASSLSQSYNEQFF
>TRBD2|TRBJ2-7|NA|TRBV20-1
TGCAGTGCTAGAGTTTGGACTAGCGGGAGAAGGCCGAGTGAGCAGTACTTC
CSARVWTSGRRPSEQYF
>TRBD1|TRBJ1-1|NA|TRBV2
TGTGCCAGCTCGGAGACAGGGTTCATGAACACTGAAGCTTTCTTT
CASSETGFMNTEAFF
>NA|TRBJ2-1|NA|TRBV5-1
TGCGCCAGCAGCTTGTCCGGGGCTAATGAGCAGTTCTTC
CASSLSGANEQFF
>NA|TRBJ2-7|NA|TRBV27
TGTGCCAGCAGTTTCTCGGGGGCGCGGAAGGAGCAGTACTTC
CASSFSGARKEQYF
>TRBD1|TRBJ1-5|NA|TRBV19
TGTGCCAGTAGCACACAGGGGGGGAGTGGTCAGCCCCAGCATTTT
CASSTQGGSGQPQHF
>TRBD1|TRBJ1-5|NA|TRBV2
TGTGCCAGCGGAAATACAGGGGGAAATCAGCCCCAGCATTTT
CASGNTGGNQPQHF
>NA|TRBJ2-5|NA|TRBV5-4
TGTGCCAGCAGCTTGGCCTCAGATCAAGAGACCCAGTACTTC
CASSLASDQETQYF
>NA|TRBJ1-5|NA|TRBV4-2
TGTGCCAGCAGCCTAGAGTGGGAACAGCCCCAGCATTTT
CASSLEWEQPQHF
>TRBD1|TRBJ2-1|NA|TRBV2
TGTGCCAGCAGTGAAGGACAGGGGAGCTTGGGGGCGCAGTTCTTC
CASSEGQGSLGAQFF
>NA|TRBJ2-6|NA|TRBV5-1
TGCGCCAGCAGCTTGGTTTCCGGGTTTGGGGCCAACGTCCTGACTTTC
CASSLVSGFGANVLTF
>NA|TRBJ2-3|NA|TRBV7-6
TGTGCCAGCAGCTTAAGGCGGCAGGGTGCAGATACGCAGTATTTT
CASSLRRQGADTQYF
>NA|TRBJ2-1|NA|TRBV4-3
TGCGCCAGCAGCCAAGATCAAGCGAGCGTGCAGTTCTTC
CASSQDQASVQFF
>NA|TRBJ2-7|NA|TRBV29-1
TGCAGCGTTGAACCGGAGCAGGGCTACGAGCAGTACTTC
CSVEPEQGYEQYF
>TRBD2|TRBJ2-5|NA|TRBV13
TGTGCCAGCAGCTTCTTTGGTAGCGGGATCGAGGAGACCCAGTACTTC
CASSFFGSGIEETQYF
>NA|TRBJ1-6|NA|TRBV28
TGTGCCAGCAGTCTCTTGGGGTATAATTCACCCCTCCACTTT
CASSLLGYNSPLHF
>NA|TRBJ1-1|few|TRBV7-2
TGTGCCAGCAGTTCAGGTTCCGGGAACACTGAAGCTTTCTTT
CASSSGSGNTEAFF
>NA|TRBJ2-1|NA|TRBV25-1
TGTGCCAGCAGTCAAATGGGCGGGACGGTGAGCTCCTACAATGAGCAGTTCTTC
CASSQMGGTVSSYNEQFF
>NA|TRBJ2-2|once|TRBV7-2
TGTGCCAGCAGCTTAGGAGATCCCGGGGAGCTGTTTTTT
CASSLGDPGELFF
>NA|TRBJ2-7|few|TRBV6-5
TGTGCCAGCAGTGGGGCGGCCTACGAGCAGTACTTC
CASSGAAYEQYF
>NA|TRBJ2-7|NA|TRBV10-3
TGTGCCACCGGGGGCGGGACTGGAGTCTACGAGCAGTACTTC
CATGGGTGVYEQYF
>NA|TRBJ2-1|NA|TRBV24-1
TGTGCCACCAGTGATTTGACCAGGGGCCCCTACAATGAGCAGTTCTTC
CATSDLTRGPYNEQFF
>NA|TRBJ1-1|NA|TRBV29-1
TGCAGCGTCGCGACGGGGGGGGGCCGCGAAGCTTTCTTT
CSVATGGGREAFF
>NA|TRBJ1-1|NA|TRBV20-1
TGCAGTGCTAATTCAGGGGCTTTGAACACTGAAGCTTTCTTT
CSANSGALNTEAFF
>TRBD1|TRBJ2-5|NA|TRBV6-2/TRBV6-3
TGTGCCAGCAGTCCTGCCTGGGACAGGGAGGCCCAAGAGACCCAGTACTTC
CASSPAWDREAQETQYF
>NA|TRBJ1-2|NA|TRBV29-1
TGCAGCGTTGAGGGGGCCCAGCCGGACGGCGGCTACACCTTC
CSVEGAQPDGGYTF
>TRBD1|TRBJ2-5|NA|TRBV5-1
TGCGCCAGCAGCTGGCTAGACAGGGAAGAGACCCAGTACTTC
CASSWLDREETQYF
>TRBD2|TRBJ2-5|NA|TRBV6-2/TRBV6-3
TGTGCCAGCACCCTGACTAGCGGTCCCTTGGGGGAGACCCAGTACTTC
CASTLTSGPLGETQYF
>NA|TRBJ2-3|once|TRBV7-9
TGTGCCAGCAGCCCCCCTCTAGCCCGCACAGATACGCAGTATTTT
CASSPPLARTDTQYF
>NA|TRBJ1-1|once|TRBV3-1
TGTGCCAGCAGCCAAGGGACCGCCTTTGAAGCTTTCTTT
CASSQGTAFEAFF
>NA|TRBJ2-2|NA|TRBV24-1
TGTGCCACCAGTGATTTGACTAGAGGGGAGCTGTTTTTT
CATSDLTRGELFF
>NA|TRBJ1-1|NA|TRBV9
TGTGCCAGCAGCGTAGTTGAGGACACTGAAGCTTTCTTT
CASSVVEDTEAFF
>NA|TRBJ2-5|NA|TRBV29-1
TGCAGCGTGGGGGGATTACAAGAGACCCAGTACTTC
CSVGGLQETQYF
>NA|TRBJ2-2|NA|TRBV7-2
TGTGCCAGCAGCTCAGTAGGCGGGTATACCGGGGAGCTGTTTTTT
CASSSVGGYTGELFF
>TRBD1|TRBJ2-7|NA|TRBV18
TGTGCCAGCTCACGGGGACAGGACCACGAGCAGTACTTC
CASSRGQDHEQYF
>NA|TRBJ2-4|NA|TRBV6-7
TGTGCCAGCAGCCGACAGACATCTCTAGCCAAAAACATTCAGTACTTC
CASSRQTSLAKNIQYF